The T cell receptor beta chain described here comes from a study of T cell responses to AZD1222 COVID-19 vaccine. Points from the study as a whole: Spike-specific TCR breadth and depth both grew after two AZD1222 doses. Researchers took repertoire samples only after the peak T cell response had come.

On this clone: No antigen is known for it.

The method was immunoSEQ multiplex PCR; TCRdb's version includes in-frame clones alone and lacks a portion of them. There are under 200,000 clones in the sample; approximately 90% occur only once, and about 3.5% lies in the top ten. The V gene lost 6 bases and the J gene lost 5 bases, with 11 bases spanning the gap. The CDR3 is 11 residues long. Germline-derived CDR1 and CDR2 are DFQATT and SNEGSKA (reference sequence). The sample consisted of peripheral blood, taken 28 days after the second dose of the MenACWY control vaccine. The sequence was collected from an adult who received the MenACWY meningococcal vaccine as a control. V and J are TRBV20-1 and TRBJ2-7; TRBD2 might be the D (5 bases). The CDR3 DNA follows: TGCAGTGCGGGTGGAGCGGACGAGCAGTACTTC. This translates into CSAGGADEQYF.